This T cell receptor (beta chain) is drawn from a study of CD8 T cells in Susac syndrome (dated by TCRdb to between 2017 and 2020). For the study in its entirety: Repertoire sequencing was used to test whether CD8+ T cell activation and differentiation in Susac syndrome was antigen driven. CD8+ T cell repertoire clonality was compared between eleven to twelve healthy donors, approximately 14 Susac syndrome patients and 15 multiple sclerosis patients.

Peripheral blood CD8+ and CD4+ T cells from healthy donors, Susac syndrome patients and multiple sclerosis patients were profiled using high-throughput TCR beta sequencing. The multiple sclerosis controls were treatment-naive patients whose relapsing-remitting disease, either stable or active, fulfilled the revised McDonald criteria. CD8+ TEMRA cells were enriched by FACS, while bulk CD8+ and CD4+ T cells were purified by magnetic negative isolation. Blood was collected in EDTA tubes and processed within 24 hours, with PBMCs isolated through density gradient centrifugation. PBMCs intended for TCR sequencing were cryopreserved in liquid nitrogen and thawed later in a water bath at 37 degrees C. A purity of at least 90% was achieved for sorted or isolated CD4+, CD8+ and CD8+ TEMRA cells. Study-wide conclusions, independent of this receptor: The study acknowledged that relatively few individuals were included in the TCR sequencing and HLA analysis.

In regard to this clonotype: The antigen it binds to is not known. The sample holds no much larger clone one base away, and base qualities are not on file.

V gives up 11 bases and J gives up 5 bases, and the segment between their germline ends measures 18 bases. From the cysteine up to the phenylalanine, the CDR3 has a length of 13 residues. Kept here is only the CDR3 DNA, which spans 39 bases and is read in frame from base 1. From the germline V gene (reference sequence), CDR1 is SEHNR and CDR2 is FQNEAQ. RNA was extracted using the RNeasy kit, and roughly 0.45 to 1 ug of the RNA was reverse transcribed with random hexamers. TCR beta CDR3 regions were amplified with the immunoSEQ multiplex PCR assay covering 54 Vbeta and 13 Jbeta segments. To correct PCR amplification bias, a synthetic template baseline was used for both primer optimization and computational correction. On the study's bioinformatics: Reads were assigned to V, D and J genes according to IMGT and analyzed in immunoSEQ Analyzer, with only productive sequences retained. Clonality was calculated as one minus the Shannon entropy normalized by log2 of the number of productive unique sequences. For each patient and control, public and private clones were evaluated within the 100 most prevalent clones. Clones were defined as Susac-specific if absent from the healthy and MS cohorts, from 1052 published viral clones and from other ImmuneACCESS disease sequences. TCRdb reworked the public reads: Q25 trimming with fastp, MiXCR clone assembly, productive beta chains retained. Rows merge per CDR3 protein into single entries with the most common DNA and genes. TCRdb's processing, not the authors' own work, is the source of the V and J calls. The sample has hundreds of thousands of distinct CDR3 sequences on record, about 85% of them singletons. The leading ten clones occupy about 0.12% of the sample.

The sequence derives from a human donor with multiple sclerosis. The chain couples TRBV7-9 to TRBJ1-1, with the D gene not confidently named. The sequencing sample was made of CD8+ T cells from PBMCs. The DNA sequence is as follows: TGTGCCGCCTCTATGGACGGGAAGACTGAAGCTTTCTTT. This translates into CAASMDGKTEAFF.